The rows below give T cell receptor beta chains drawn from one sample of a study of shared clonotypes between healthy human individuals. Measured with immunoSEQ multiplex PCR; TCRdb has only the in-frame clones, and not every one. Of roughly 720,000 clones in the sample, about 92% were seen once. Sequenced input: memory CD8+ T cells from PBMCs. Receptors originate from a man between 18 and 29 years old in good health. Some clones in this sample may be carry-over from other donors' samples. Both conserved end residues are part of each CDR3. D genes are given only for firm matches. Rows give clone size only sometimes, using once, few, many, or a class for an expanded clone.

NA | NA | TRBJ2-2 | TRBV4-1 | CASRQVGGNTGELFF | TGCGCCAGCAGACAGGTTGGAGGGAACACCGGGGAGCTGTTTTTT
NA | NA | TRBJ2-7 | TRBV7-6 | CASSLHDASTYEQYF | TGTGCCAGCAGCTTACATGACGCCTCCACCTACGAGCAGTACTTC
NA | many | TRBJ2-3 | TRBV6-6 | CASSYMGDTQYF | TGTGCCAGCAGTTACATGGGTGATACGCAGTATTTT
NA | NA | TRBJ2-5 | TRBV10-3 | CAISVSNQETQYF | TGTGCCATCAGTGTTAGTAATCAAGAGACCCAGTACTTC
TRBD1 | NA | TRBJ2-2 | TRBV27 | CASSPRTGKLFF | TGTGCCAGCAGTCCCCGGACAGGGAAGCTGTTTTTT
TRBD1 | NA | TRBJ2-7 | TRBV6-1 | CASSELRGTGVYEQYF | TGTGCCAGCAGTGAATTAAGGGGGACAGGAGTCTACGAGCAGTACTTC
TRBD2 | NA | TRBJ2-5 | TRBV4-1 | CASSPRGGSRETQYF | TGCGCCAGCAGCCCCCGCGGGGGGTCGAGAGAGACCCAGTACTTC
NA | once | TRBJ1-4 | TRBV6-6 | CASSYGEEELFF | TGTGCCAGCAGTTATGGAGAGGAGGAACTGTTTTTT
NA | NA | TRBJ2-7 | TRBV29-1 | CSVEGRYYEQYF | TGCAGCGTTGAGGGGAGATACTACGAGCAGTACTTC
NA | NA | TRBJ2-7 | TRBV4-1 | CASSQEPLGEQYF | TGCGCCAGCAGCCAAGAGCCTTTGGGGGAGCAGTACTTC
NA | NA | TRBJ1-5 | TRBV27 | CASSPNTDWEPQHF | TGTGCCAGCAGTCCTAATACGGACTGGGAGCCCCAGCATTTT
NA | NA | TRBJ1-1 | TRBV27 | CASTRMAGWGTEAFF | TGTGCCAGCACCCGAATGGCAGGTTGGGGCACTGAAGCTTTCTTT
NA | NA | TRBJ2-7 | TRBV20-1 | CSASPKQYF | TGCAGTGCTAGCCCGAAGCAGTACTTC
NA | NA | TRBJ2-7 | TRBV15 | CATSRMASSSYEQYF | TGTGCCACCAGCAGGATGGCGTCTTCCTCCTACGAGCAGTACTTC
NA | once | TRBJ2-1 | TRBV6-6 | CASSYSNPTTNEQFF | TGTGCCAGCAGTTACTCGAACCCTACAACCAATGAGCAGTTCTTC
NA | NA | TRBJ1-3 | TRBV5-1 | CASSPLTGTYSGNTIYF | TGCGCCAGCAGCCCACTGACCGGTACCTACTCTGGAAACACCATATATTTT
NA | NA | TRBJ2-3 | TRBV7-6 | CASSHPGRFFAMHF | TGTGCCAGCAGCCACCCCGGGCGCTTTTTCGCAATGCATTTT
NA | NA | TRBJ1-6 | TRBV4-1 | CASSQVRGTGRTPLHF | TGCGCCAGCAGCCAAGTGCGTGGAACGGGTCGGACACCCCTCCACTTT
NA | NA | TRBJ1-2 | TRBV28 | CASSHLVPNYGYTF | TGTGCCAGCAGCCACTTAGTCCCTAACTATGGCTACACCTTC
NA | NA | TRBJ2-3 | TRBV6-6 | CASSYTDPTDTQYF | TGTGCCAGCAGTTACACGGATCCCACAGATACGCAGTATTTT
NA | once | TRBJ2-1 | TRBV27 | CASSLLMADEQFF | TGTGCCAGCAGTTTATTGATGGCGGATGAGCAGTTCTTC
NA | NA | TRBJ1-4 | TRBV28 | CASRGTSLWEKLFF | TGTGCCAGCAGAGGGACCTCCTTATGGGAAAAACTGTTTTTT